This T cell receptor beta chain is from a study of early T cells in non-severe SARS-CoV-2 infection. As for the study in general: Bulk RNA isolated from unsorted whole blood underwent sequencing; chains were not paired.

General study findings and limits: VDJdb matching favored anti-spike CD8 responses, missing private and CD4 specificities.

Turning to this clonotype: As yet, its antigen is unknown.

V lost 6 bases to trimming and J lost 8 bases, with 16 bases between them. The CDR3 contains 13 residues. Germline assignment: CDR1 MNHEY and CDR2 SMNVEV (reference sequence). Unique molecular identifiers tagged individual cDNA molecules. One entry per CDR3 protein, called by TCRdb with MiXCR from the 5' RACE reads. In the table there are 60,000 to 70,000 distinct CDR3 sequences, approximately 10% of which are singletons. This clonotype originated in an adult who was a healthcare worker with PCR-confirmed SARS-CoV-2 infection or an uninfected control (not recorded which). Sample: whole blood. The chain recombines TRBV27 with TRBJ1-2; D is unresolved. The CDR3 bases are TGTGCCAGCAGGCCGGGTCCTGGGAACGGCTACACCTTC. It encodes CASRPGPGNGYTF.